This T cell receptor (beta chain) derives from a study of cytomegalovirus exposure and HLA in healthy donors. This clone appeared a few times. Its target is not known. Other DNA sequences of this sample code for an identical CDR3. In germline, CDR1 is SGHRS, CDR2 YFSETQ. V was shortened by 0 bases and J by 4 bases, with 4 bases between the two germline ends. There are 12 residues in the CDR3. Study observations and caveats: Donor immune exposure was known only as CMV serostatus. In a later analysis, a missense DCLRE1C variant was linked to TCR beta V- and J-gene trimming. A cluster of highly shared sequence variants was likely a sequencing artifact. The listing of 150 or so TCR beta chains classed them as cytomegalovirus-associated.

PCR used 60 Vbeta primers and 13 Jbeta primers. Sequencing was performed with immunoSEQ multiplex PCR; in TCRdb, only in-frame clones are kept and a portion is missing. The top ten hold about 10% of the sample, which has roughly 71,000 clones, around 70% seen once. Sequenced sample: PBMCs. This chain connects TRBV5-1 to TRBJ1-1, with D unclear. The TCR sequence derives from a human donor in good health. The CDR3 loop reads CASSLDSTEAFF. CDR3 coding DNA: TGCGCCAGCAGCTTGGACAGCACTGAAGCTTTCTTT. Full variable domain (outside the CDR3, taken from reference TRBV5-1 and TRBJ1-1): KAGVTQTPRYLIKTRGQQVTLSCSPISGHRSVSWYQQTPGQGLQFLFEYFSETQRNKGNFPGRFSGRQFSNSRSEMNVSTLELGDSALYLCASSLDSTEAFFGQGTRLTVV.